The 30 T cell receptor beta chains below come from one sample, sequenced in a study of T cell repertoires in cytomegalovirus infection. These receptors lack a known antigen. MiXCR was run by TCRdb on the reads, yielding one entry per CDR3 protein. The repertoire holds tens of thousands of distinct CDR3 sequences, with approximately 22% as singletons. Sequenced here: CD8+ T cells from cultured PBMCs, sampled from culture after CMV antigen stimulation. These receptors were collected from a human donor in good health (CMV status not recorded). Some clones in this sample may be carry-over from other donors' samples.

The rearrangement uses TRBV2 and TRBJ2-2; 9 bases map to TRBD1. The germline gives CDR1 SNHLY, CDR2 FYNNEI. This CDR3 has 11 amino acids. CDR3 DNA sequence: TGTGCACAGGGGGCCTCCGGGGAGCTGTTTTTT. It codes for CAQGASGELFF.

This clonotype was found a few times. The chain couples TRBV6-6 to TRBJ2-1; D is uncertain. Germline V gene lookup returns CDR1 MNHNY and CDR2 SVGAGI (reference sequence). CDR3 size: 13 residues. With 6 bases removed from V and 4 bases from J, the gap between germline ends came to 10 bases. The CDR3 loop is CASRRPAYNEQFF. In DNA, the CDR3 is TGTGCCAGCAGGAGGCCTGCGTACAATGAGCAGTTCTTC.

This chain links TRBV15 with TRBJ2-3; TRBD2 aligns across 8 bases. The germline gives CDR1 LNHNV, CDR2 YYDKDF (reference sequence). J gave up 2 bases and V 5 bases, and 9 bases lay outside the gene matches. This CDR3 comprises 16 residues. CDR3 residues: CATSREGGGLTDTQYF. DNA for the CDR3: TGTGCCACCAGCCGGGAGGGAGGGGGTCTCACAGATACGCAGTATTTT.

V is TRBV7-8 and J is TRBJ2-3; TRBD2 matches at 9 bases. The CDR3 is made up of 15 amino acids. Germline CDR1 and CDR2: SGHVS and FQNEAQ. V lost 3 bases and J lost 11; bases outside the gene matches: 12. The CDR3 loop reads CASSLGTSRGREQYF. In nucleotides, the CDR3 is TGTGCCAGCAGCTTGGGGACTAGCCGGGGGAGAGAGCAGTATTTT.

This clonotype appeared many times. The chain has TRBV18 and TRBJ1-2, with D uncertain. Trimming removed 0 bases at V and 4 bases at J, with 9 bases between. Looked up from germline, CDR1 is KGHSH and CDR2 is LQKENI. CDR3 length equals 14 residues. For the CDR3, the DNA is TGTGCCAGCTCACCACCTACGGAGTCCTATGGCTACACCTTC. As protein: CASSPPTESYGYTF.

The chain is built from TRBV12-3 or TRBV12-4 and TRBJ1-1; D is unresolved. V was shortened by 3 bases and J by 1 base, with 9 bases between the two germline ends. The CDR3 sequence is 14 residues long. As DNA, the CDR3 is TGTGCCAGCAGTTTTACCGGGAGGAACACTGAAGCTTTCTTT. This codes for CASSFTGRNTEAFF.

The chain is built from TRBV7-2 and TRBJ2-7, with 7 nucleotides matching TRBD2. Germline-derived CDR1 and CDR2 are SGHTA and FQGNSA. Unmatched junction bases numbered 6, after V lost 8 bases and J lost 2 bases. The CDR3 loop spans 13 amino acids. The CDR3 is CASSLAATYEQYF. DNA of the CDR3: TGTGCCAGCTCCCTAGCGGCCACCTACGAGCAGTACTTC.

This CDR3 is CASSYGKVTYEQYF. Here the CDR3 DNA reads TGTGCCAGCAGTTACGGTAAGGTCACCTACGAGCAGTACTTC. The chain links TRBV6-2 or TRBV6-3 to TRBJ2-7; D is unresolved. V was pared by 2 bases and J by 2 bases, with 10 bases between. In germline, CDR1 is MNHEY, CDR2 SVGEGT. CDR3 length: 14 amino acids.

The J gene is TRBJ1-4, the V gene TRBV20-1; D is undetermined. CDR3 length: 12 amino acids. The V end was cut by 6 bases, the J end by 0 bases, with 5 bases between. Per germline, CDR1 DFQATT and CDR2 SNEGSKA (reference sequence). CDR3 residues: CSAHATNEKLFF. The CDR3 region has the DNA TGCAGTGCCCATGCAACTAATGAAAAACTGTTTTTT.

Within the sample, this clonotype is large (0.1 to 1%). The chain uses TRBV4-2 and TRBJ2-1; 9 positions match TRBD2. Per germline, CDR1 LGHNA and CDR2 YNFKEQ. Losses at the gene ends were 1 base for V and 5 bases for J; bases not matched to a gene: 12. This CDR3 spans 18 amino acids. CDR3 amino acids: CASSQGWSGGPIHNEQFF. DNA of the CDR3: TGTGCCAGCAGCCAAGGGTGGAGCGGGGGGCCAATTCACAATGAGCAGTTCTTC.

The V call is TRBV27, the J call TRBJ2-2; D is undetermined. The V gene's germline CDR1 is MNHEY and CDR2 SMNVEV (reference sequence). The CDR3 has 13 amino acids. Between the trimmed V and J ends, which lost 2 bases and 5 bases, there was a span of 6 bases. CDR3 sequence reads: CASSLDRTGELFF. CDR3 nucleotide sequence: TGTGCCAGCAGTTTAGATAGGACCGGGGAGCTGTTTTTT.

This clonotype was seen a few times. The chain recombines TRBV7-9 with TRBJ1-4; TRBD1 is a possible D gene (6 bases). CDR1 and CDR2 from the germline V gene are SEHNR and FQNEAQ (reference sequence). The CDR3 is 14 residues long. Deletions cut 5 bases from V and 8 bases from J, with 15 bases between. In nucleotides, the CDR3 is TGTGCCAGCAGCCAAACAGGGATCGGCGAAAAACTGTTTTTT. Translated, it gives CASSQTGIGEKLFF. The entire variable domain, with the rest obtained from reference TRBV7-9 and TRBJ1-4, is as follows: DTGVSQNPRHKITKRGQNVTFRCDPISEHNRLYWYRQTLGQGPEFLTYFQNEAQLEKSRLLSDRFSAERPKGSFSTLEIQRTEQGDSAMYLCASSQTGIGEKLFFGSGTQLSVL.

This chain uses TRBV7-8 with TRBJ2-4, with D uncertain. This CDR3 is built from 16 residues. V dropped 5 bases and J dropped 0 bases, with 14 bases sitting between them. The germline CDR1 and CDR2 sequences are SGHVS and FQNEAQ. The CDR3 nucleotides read TGTGCCAGCAGCCTGGGTGGGATACTAGCCAAAAACATTCAGTACTTC. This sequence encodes CASSLGGILAKNIQYF.

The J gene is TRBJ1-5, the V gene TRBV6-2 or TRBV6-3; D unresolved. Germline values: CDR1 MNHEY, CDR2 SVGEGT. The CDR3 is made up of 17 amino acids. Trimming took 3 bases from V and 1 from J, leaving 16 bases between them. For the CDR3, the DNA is TGTGCCAGCAGTTATCCCGGTGGTTTCAACAGCAATCAGCCCCAGCATTTT. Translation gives CASSYPGGFNSNQPQHF.

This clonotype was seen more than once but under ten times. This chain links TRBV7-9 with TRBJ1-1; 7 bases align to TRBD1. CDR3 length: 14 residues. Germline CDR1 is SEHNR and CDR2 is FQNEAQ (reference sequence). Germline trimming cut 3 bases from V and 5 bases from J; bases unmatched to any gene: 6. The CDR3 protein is CASSFLDRETEAFF. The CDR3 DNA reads TGTGCCAGCAGCTTTTTAGACAGGGAAACTGAAGCTTTCTTT.

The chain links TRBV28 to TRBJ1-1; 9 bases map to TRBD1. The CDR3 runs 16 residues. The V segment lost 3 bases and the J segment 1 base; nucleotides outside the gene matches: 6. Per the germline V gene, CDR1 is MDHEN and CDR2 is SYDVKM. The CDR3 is CASSFPRQGGNTEAFF. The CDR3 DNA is TGTGCCAGCAGTTTCCCCCGACAGGGGGGGAACACTGAAGCTTTCTTT. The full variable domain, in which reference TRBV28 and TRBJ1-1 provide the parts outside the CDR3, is DVKVTQSSRYLVKRTGEKVFLECVQDMDHENMFWYRQDPGLGLRLIYFSYDVKMKEKGDIPEGYSVSREKKERFSLILESASTNQTSMYLCASSFPRQGGNTEAFFGQGTRLTVV.

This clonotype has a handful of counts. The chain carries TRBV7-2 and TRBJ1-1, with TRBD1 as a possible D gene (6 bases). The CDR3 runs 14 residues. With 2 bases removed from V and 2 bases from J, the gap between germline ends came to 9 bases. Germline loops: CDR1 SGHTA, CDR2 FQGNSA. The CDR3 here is CASSLRGANTEAFF. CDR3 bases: TGTGCCAGCAGCTTACGGGGGGCAAACACTGAAGCTTTCTTT.

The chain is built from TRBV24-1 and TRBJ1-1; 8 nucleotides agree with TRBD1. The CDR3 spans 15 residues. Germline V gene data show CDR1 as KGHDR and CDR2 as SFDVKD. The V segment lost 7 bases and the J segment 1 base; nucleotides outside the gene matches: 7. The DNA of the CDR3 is TGTGCCACCAGCTCAGGGGGCTGGCGGAACACTGAAGCTTTCTTT. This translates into CATSSGGWRNTEAFF.

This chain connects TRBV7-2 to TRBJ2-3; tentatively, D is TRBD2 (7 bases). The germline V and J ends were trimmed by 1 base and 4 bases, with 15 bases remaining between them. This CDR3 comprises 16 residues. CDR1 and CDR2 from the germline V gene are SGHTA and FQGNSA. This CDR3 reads CASSLDYGGGADTQYF. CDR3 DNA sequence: TGTGCCAGCAGCTTAGACTATGGGGGGGGCGCAGATACGCAGTATTTT.

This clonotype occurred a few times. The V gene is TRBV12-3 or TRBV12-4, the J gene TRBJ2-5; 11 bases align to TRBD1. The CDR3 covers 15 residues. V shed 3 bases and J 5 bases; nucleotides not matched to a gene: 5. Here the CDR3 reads CASSLTGTGGETQYF. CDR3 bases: TGTGCCAGCAGTTTGACCGGGACAGGGGGGGAGACCCAGTACTTC.

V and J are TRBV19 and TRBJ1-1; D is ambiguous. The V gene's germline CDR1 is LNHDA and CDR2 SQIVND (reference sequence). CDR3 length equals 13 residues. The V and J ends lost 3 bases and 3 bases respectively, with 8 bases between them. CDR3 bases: TGTGCCAGTAGTATGCTGTTGCACACTGAAGCTTTCTTT. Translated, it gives CASSMLLHTEAFF.

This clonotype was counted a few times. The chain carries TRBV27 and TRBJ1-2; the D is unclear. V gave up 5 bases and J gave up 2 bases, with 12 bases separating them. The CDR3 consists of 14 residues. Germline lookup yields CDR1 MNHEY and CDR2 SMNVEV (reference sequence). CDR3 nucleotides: TGTGCCAGCAGTAAGGACGGGCTAAACTATGGCTACACCTTC. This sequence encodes CASSKDGLNYGYTF.

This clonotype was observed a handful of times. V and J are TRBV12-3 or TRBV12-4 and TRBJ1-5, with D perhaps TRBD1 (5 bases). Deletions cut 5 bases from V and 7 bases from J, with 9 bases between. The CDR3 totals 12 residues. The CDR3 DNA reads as TGTGCCAGCAGTGAGGGGCACCAGCCCCAGCATTTT. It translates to CASSEGHQPQHF.

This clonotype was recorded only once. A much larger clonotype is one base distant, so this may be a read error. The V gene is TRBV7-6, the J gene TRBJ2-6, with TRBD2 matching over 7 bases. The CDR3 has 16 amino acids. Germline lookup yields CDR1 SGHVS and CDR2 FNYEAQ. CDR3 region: CASSFRGDSGANGLTF. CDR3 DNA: TGTGCCAGCAGCTTCCGGGGGGACTCTGGGGCCAACGGCCTGACTTTC.

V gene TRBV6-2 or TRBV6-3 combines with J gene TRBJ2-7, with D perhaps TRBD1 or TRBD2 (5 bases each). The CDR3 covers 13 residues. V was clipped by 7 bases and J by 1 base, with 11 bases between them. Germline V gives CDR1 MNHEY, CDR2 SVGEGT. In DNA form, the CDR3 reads TGTGCCAGCACCAGGGACGGTTCCTACGAGCAGTACTTC. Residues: CASTRDGSYEQYF.

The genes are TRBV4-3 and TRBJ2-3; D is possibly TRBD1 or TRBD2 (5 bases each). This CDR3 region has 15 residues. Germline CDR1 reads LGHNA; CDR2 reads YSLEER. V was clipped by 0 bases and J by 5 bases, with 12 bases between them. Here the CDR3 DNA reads TGCGCCAGCAGCCAAGATTGGGGGTCTGAAGATACGCAGTATTTT. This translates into CASSQDWGSEDTQYF.

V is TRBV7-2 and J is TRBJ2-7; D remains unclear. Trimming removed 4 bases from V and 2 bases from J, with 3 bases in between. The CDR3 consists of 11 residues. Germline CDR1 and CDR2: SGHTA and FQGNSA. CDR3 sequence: CASSYAYEQYF. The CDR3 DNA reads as TGTGCCAGCAGCTATGCCTACGAGCAGTACTTC.

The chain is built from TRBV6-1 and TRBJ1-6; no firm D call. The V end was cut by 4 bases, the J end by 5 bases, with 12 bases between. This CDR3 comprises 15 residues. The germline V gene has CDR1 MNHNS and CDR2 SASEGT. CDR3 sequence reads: CASSASLHNNSPLHF. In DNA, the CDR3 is TGTGCCAGCAGTGCAAGTCTCCACAATAATTCACCCCTCCACTTT.

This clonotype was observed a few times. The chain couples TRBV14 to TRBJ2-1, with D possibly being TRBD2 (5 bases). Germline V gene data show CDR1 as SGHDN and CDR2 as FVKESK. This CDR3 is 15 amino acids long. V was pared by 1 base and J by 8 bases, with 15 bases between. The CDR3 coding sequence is TGTGCCAGCAGCCAAGGGCGAGCTGAGGGTGATGAGCAGTTCTTC. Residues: CASSQGRAEGDEQFF.

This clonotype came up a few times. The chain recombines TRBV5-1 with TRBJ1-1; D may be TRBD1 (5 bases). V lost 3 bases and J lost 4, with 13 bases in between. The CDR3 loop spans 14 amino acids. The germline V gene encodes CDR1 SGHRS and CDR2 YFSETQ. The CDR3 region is CASSWSQEPTEAFF. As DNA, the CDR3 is TGCGCCAGCAGCTGGTCACAGGAGCCCACTGAAGCTTTCTTT.